This T cell receptor beta chain was recovered during a study of cytomegalovirus exposure and HLA in healthy donors. The PCR contained 60 Vbeta and 13 Jbeta primers. Only in-frame clones appear in the TCRdb table, and some are missing; sequencing was by immunoSEQ multiplex PCR. The sample consists of about 120,000 clones, 76% of them appearing once. Whole-study findings and limits: In vitro data verified three CMV-associated chains as specific for CMV antigens. Presence/absence analyses treated sequencing depth as roughly uniform across donors. TCR beta V- and J-gene trimming, according to a later analysis, was linked to a missense DCLRE1C variant.

Germline loops: CDR1 SGHVS, CDR2 FNYEAQ. V shed 5 bases, J shed 2 bases, and the junction held 11 bases outside the gene matches. The CDR3 covers 18 residues. As concerns this clone: Its antigen is not known.

Specimen: PBMCs. The sequence came from a man aged 30 to 39 in good health and CMV-seropositive. The chain recombines TRBV7-6 with TRBJ2-5, with 13 nucleotides matching TRBD2. DNA of the CDR3: TGTGCCAGCAGCCATCCCAGGGAGACTAGCGGGGGGCAAGAGACCCAGTACTTC. Translating it yields CASSHPRETSGGQETQYF.